Described below is a single T cell receptor beta chain sequence and its context. The data stem from a study of monozygotic twins with inflammatory bowel disease. For each CDR3 protein, TCRdb gives one entry from its re-call of the 5' RACE reads, without DNA. Reported are 93,000 or so distinct CDR3 sequences; the ten largest clones contain approximately 2%. The specimen was blood. The receptor was derived from a human donor with ulcerative colitis or Crohn's disease, or a healthy co-twin of an affected twin (not recorded which).

CDR3 residues: CSVGGSGPPTGGYTF. The rearrangement uses TRBV29-1 and TRBJ1-2; without DNA, the TCRdb call of TRBD1 cannot be checked. The CDR3 is made up of 15 amino acids. Germline CDR1 reads SQVTM; CDR2 reads ANQGSEA.